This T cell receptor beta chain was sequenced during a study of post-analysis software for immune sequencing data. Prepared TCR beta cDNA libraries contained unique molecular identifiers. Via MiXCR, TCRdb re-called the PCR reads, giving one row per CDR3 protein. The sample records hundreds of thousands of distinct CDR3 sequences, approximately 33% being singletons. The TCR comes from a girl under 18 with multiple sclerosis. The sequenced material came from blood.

This CDR3 reads CSVERGGYGYTF. CDR3 nucleotide sequence: TGCAGCGTTGAACGTGGGGGCTATGGCTACACCTTC. This chain connects TRBV29-1 to TRBJ1-2; TRBD1 is a possible D gene (5 bases). CDR1 SQVTM and CDR2 ANQGSEA come from the germline V gene. The CDR3 sequence is 12 residues long. V lost 2 bases and J lost 4, with 8 bases in between.